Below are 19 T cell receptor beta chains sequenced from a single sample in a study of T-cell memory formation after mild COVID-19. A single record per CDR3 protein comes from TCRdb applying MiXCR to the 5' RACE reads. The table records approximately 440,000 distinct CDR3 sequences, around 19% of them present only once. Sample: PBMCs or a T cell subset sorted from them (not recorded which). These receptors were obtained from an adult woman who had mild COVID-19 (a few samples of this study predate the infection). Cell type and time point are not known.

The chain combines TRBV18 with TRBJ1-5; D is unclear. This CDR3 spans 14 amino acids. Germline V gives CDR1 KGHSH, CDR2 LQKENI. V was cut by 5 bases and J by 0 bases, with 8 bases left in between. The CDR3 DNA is TGTGCCAGCTCAAAACGGAATAGCAATCAGCCCCAGCATTTT. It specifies CASSKRNSNQPQHF. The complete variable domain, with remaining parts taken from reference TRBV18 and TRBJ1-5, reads NAGVMQNPRHLVRRRGQEARLRCSPMKGHSHVYWYRQLPEEGLKFMVYLQKENIIDESGMPKERFSAEFPKEGPSILRIQQVVRGDSAAYFCASSKRNSNQPQHFGDGTRLSIL.

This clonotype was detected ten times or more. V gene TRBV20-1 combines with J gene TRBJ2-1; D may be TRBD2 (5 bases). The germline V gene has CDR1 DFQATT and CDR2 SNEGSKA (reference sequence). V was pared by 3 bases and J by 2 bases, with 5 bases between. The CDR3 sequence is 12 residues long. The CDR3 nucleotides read TGCAGTGCTAGGACTACCTACAATGAGCAGTTCTTC. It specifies CSARTTYNEQFF.

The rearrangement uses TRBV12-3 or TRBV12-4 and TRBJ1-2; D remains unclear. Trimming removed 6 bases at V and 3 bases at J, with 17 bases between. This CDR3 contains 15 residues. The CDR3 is CASRDPGRPDYGYTF. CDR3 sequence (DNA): TGTGCCAGCAGAGATCCCGGGAGGCCGGACTATGGCTACACCTTC.

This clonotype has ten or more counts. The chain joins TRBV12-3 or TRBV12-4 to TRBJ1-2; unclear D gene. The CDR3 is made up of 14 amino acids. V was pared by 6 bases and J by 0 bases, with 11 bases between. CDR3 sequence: CASRGWSTNYGYTF. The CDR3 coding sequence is TGTGCCAGCAGGGGCTGGAGCACTAACTATGGCTACACCTTC.

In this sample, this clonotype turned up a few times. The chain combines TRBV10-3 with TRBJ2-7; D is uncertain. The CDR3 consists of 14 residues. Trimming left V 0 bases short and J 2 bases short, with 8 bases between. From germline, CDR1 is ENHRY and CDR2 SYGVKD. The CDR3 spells CAISESPAPYEQYF. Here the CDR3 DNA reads TGTGCCATCAGTGAGTCGCCTGCCCCCTACGAGCAGTACTTC.

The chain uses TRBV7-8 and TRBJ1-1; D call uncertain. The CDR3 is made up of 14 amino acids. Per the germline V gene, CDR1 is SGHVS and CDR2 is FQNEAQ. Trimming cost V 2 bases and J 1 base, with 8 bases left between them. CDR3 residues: CASSLQIGNTEAFF. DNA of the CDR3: TGTGCCAGCAGCTTACAGATTGGGAACACTGAAGCTTTCTTT. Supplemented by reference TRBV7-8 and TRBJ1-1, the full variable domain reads GAGVSQSPRYKVAKRGQDVALRCDPISGHVSLFWYQQALGQGPEFLTYFQNEAQLDKSGLPSDRFFAERPEGSVSTLKIQRTQQEDSAVYLCASSLQIGNTEAFFGQGTRLTVV.

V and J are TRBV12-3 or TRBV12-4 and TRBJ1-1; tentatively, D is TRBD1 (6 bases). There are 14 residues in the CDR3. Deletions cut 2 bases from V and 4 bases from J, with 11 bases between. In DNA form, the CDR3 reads TGTGCCAGCAGTTTATTCAGGGGAGGCACTGAAGCTTTCTTT. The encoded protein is CASSLFRGGTEAFF.

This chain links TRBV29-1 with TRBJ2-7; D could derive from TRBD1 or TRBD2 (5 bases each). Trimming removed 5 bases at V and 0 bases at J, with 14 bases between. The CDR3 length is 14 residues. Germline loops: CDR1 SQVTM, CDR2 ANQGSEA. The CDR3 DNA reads TGCAGCGTTCTCCCGGGGCTCAGCTCCTACGAGCAGTACTTC. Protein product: CSVLPGLSSYEQYF.

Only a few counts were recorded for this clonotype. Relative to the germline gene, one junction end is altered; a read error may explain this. The CDR3 reads CASSYSRGPSSF. The DNA for the CDR3 is TGTGCCAGCAGTTACTCGAGGGGACCATCCTCATTC. This chain uses TRBV6-2 or TRBV6-3 with TRBJ2-7; D tentatively reads TRBD1 or TRBD2 (5 bases each). Germline loops: CDR1 MNHEY, CDR2 SVGEGT. This CDR3 has 12 residues.

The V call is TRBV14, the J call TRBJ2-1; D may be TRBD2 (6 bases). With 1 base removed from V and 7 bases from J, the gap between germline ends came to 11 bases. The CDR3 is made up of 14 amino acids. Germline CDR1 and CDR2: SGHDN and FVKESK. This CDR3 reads CASSQGGGRNEQFF. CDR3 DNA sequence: TGTGCCAGCAGCCAAGGGGGAGGAAGGAATGAGCAGTTCTTC.

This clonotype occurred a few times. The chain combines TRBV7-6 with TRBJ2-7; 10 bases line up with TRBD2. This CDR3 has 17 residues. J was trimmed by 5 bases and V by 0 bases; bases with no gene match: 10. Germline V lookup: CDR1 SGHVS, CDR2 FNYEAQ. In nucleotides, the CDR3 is TGTGCCAGCAGCTTAGCGTCCACTCGTCTAGCGGGAGACGAGCAGTACTTC. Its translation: CASSLASTRLAGDEQYF.

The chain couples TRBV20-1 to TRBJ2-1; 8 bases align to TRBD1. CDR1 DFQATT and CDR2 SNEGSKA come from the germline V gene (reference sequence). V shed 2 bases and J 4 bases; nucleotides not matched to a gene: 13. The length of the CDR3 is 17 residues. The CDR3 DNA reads TGCAGTGCTAGAAAAAGGTTCGGGACAGGCCTGTACAATGAGCAGTTCTTC. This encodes CSARKRFGTGLYNEQFF.

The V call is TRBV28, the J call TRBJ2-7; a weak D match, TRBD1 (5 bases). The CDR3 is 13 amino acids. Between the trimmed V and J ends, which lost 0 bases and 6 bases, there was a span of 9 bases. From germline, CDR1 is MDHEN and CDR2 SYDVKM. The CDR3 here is CASSLWSGREQYF. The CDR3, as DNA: TGTGCCAGCAGTTTATGGTCAGGGCGCGAGCAGTACTTC.

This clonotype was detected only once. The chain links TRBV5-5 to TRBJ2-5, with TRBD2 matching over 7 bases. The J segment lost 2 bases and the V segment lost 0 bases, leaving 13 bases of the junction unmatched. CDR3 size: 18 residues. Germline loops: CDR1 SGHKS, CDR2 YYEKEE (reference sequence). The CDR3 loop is CASSLEVPGLLKQETQYF. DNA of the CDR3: TGTGCCAGCAGCTTGGAGGTCCCGGGACTACTTAAACAAGAGACCCAGTACTTC.

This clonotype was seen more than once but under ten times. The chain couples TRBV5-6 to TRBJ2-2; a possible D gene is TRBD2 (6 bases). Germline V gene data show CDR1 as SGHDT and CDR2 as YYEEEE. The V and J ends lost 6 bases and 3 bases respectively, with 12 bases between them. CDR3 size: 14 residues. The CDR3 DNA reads TGTGCCAGCAAGAGCGGCGGGGACACCGGGGAGCTGTTTTTT. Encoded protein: CASKSGGDTGELFF.

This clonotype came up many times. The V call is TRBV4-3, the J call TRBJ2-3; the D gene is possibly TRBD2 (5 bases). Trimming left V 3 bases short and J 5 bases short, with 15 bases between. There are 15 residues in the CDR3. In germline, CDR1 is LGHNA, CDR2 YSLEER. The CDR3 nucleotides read TGCGCCAGCAGCCATTTGGGAGTCGGAGAAGATACGCAGTATTTT. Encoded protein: CASSHLGVGEDTQYF.

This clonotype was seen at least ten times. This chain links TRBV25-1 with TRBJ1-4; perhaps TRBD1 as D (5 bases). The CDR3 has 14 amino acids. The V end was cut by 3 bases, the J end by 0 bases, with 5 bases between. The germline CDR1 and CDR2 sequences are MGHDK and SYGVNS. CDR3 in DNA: TGTGCCAGCAGTGACAGGGCAACTAATGAAAAACTGTTTTTT. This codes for CASSDRATNEKLFF.

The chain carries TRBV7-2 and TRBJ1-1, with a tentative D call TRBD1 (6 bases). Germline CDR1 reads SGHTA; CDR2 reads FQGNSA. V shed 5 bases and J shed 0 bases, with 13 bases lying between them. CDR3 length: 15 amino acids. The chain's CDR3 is CASSPFGQMNTEAFF. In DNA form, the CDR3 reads TGTGCCAGCAGCCCCTTCGGACAGATGAACACTGAAGCTTTCTTT.

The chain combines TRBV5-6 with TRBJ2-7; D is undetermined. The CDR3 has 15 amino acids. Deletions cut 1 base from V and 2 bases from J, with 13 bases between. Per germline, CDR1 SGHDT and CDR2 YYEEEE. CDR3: CASSLSARRTYEQYF. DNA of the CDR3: TGTGCCAGCAGCTTGTCGGCCAGACGTACCTACGAGCAGTACTTC.